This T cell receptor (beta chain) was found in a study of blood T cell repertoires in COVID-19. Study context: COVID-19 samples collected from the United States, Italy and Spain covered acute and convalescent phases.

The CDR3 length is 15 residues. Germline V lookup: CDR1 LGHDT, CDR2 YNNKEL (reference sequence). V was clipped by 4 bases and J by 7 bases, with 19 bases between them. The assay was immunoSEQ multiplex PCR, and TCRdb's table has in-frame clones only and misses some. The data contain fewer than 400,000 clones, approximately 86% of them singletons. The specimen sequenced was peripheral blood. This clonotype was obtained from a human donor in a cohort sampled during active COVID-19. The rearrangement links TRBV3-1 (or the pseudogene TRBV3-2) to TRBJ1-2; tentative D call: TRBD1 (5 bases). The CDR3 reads CASSPPGFQKSGYTF. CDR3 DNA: TGTGCCAGCAGCCCTCCAGGGTTTCAAAAGTCTGGCTACACCTTC.